The 20 T cell receptor beta chains below all came from one sample that was sequenced in a study of PD-L1 blockade in urothelial cancer. Noted time point: pretreatment peripheral blood. TCRdb's copy holds only in-frame clones and misses some; the assay was immunoSEQ multiplex PCR. The profile shows over 75,000 clones, around 89% of them singletons. Sequenced material: PBMCs, taken around atezolizumab (anti-PD-L1) treatment. The receptor set was obtained from a woman aged 80 or over with urothelial cancer.

The genes are TRBV27 and TRBJ2-4; possibly TRBD2 for D (5 bases). There are 17 residues in the CDR3. CDR1 MNHEY and CDR2 SMNVEV come from the germline V gene (reference sequence). Trimming took off 5 bases at V and 2 bases at J, with 19 bases between the two ends. Written as DNA, the CDR3 is TGTGCCAGCAGTCCCCTCGGTGGGAGTGGAACCAAAAACATTCAGTACTTC. As protein: CASSPLGGSGTKNIQYF.

The chain employs TRBV2 and TRBJ1-5, with D uncertain. Germline CDR1 SNHLY, CDR2 FYNNEI. V was cut by 5 bases and J by 0 bases, with 5 bases left in between. The CDR3 loop spans 13 amino acids. The CDR3 reads CASSPDSNQPQHF. The CDR3 DNA follows: TGTGCCAGCAGTCCAGATAGCAATCAGCCCCAGCATTTT.

The chain links TRBV2 to TRBJ1-5; D unresolved. This CDR3 contains 14 residues. In germline, CDR1 is SNHLY, CDR2 FYNNEI. Trimming took off 4 bases at V and 4 bases at J, with 11 bases between the two ends. Written as DNA, the CDR3 is TGTGCCAGCAGTGGAAGCGGTGGGAATCAGCCCCAGCATTTT. Protein: CASSGSGGNQPQHF. The whole variable domain, filled in from reference TRBV2 and TRBJ1-5, reads EPEVTQTPSHQVTQMGQEVILRCVPISNHLYFYWYRQILGQKVEFLVSFYNNEISEKSEIFDDQFSVERPDGSNFTLKIRSTKLEDSAMYFCASSGSGGNQPQHFGDGTRLSIL.

The genes are TRBV6-5 and TRBJ2-5; D remains unclear. Trimming left V 6 bases short and J 2 bases short, with 10 bases between. Germline V CDR1 and CDR2: MNHEY, SVGAGI. There are 13 residues in the CDR3. The CDR3 is CASRAERQETQYF. CDR3 nucleotide sequence: TGTGCCAGCAGGGCAGAAAGACAAGAGACCCAGTACTTC.

This clone was counted a few times. The CDR3 coding sequence is TGTGCCAGCAGTTTCAGGGGGCGCCTCTACGAGCAGTACTTC. Protein sequence: CASSFRGRLYEQYF. The chain joins TRBV28 to TRBJ2-7; 8 bases are a match to TRBD1. V gave up 3 bases and J gave up 3 bases; unmatched junction bases: 4. The CDR3 is 14 amino acids. Per germline, CDR1 MDHEN and CDR2 SYDVKM. Full variable domain (rest looked up from reference TRBV28 and TRBJ2-7): DVKVTQSSRYLVKRTGEKVFLECVQDMDHENMFWYRQDPGLGLRLIYFSYDVKMKEKGDIPEGYSVSREKKERFSLILESASTNQTSMYLCASSFRGRLYEQYFGPGTRLTVT.

The CDR3 here is CAISERGQGPSEQFF. The DNA of the CDR3 is TGTGCCATCAGTGAGAGGGGACAGGGGCCTTCGGAGCAGTTCTTC. This chain connects TRBV10-3 to TRBJ2-1, with 10 bases identical to TRBD1. V was clipped by 2 bases and J by 10 bases; unmatched bases: 8. This CDR3 region has 15 residues. Per germline, CDR1 ENHRY and CDR2 SYGVKD.

This clone has a single count. The chain employs TRBV5-1 and TRBJ2-1; possibly TRBD2 for D (6 bases). The length of the CDR3 is 14 residues. Germline V lookup: CDR1 SGHRS, CDR2 YFSETQ. Trimming removed 4 bases at V and 5 bases at J, with 13 bases between. This chain's CDR3 is CASSEGTANNEQFF. CDR3 DNA: TGCGCCAGCAGCGAGGGGACTGCTAACAATGAGCAGTTCTTC.

This chain's CDR3 is CAWSVRGGVDTQYF. The CDR3, as DNA: TGTGCCTGGAGTGTACGAGGGGGGGTAGATACGCAGTATTTT. The chain uses TRBV30 and TRBJ2-3; a possible D gene is TRBD2 (7 bases). The CDR3 is made up of 14 amino acids. Trimming removed 0 bases at V and 5 bases at J, with 12 bases between. CDR1 and CDR2 from the germline V gene are GTSNPN and SVGIG (reference sequence). The full variable domain, completed using reference TRBV30 and TRBJ2-3, is SQTIHQWPATLVQPVGSPLSLECTVEGTSNPNLYWYRQAAGRGLQLLFYSVGIGQISSEVPQNLSASRPQDRQFILSSKKLLLSDSGFYLCAWSVRGGVDTQYFGPGTRLTVL.

In this sample, this clone turned up a few times. No DNA is shown, since the ends of the CDR3 on it are uncertain; the CDR3 is the one TCRdb lists. The chain has TRBV6-1 and TRBJ2-7; the D call TRBD2 from the table was never checked on the DNA. Germline V lookup: CDR1 MNHNS, CDR2 SASEGT. The CDR3 has 13 amino acids, counting both end residues. The CDR3 loop reads CASSETVGRGTYF.

The chain is built from TRBV19 and TRBJ2-1; D is undetermined. Germline V CDR1 and CDR2: LNHDA, SQIVND (reference sequence). The CDR3 consists of 14 residues. Deletions cut 5 bases from V and 4 bases from J, with 12 bases between. CDR3: CASSRSGPYNEQFF. The CDR3 DNA reads TGTGCCAGTAGTCGGTCAGGTCCTTACAATGAGCAGTTCTTC.

This sequence joins TRBV10-3 and TRBJ2-2; TRBD1 agrees at 8 bases. Germline V CDR1 and CDR2: ENHRY, SYGVKD. Losses at the gene ends were 2 bases for V and 1 base for J; bases not matched to a gene: 3. CDR3 length: 16 residues. The DNA of the CDR3 is TGTGCCATCAGTGAGGGTGGGACAGGGAACACCGGGGAGCTGTTTTTT. It yields the protein CAISEGGTGNTGELFF.

The chain links TRBV5-4 to TRBJ2-1; no clear D. Looked up from germline, CDR1 is SGHNT and CDR2 is YYREEE (reference sequence). CDR3 size: 15 residues. Trimming removed 4 bases from V and 0 bases from J, with 11 bases in between. CDR3 region: CASSPTASSYNEQFF. For the CDR3, the DNA is TGTGCCAGCAGCCCGACTGCGAGCTCCTACAATGAGCAGTTCTTC.

The CDR3: CASSQEGTSGSTDTQYF. The CDR3, as DNA: TGTGCCAGCAGCCAAGAGGGGACTAGCGGGAGTACAGATACGCAGTATTTT. This chain uses TRBV4-2 with TRBJ2-3; TRBD2 matches 14 bases. Trimming cost V 0 bases and J 3 bases; bases outside gene matches: 2. This CDR3 is 17 amino acids long. The germline V gene encodes CDR1 LGHNA and CDR2 YNFKEQ.

The chain has TRBV5-1 and TRBJ2-3; the match to TRBD2 covers 11 bases. Germline V CDR1 and CDR2: SGHRS, YFSETQ. The CDR3 consists of 17 residues. The J segment lost 3 bases and the V segment lost 4 bases, leaving 10 bases of the junction unmatched. The CDR3 spells CASSLITSGSGTDTQYF. For the CDR3, the DNA is TGCGCCAGCAGCCTTATTACTAGCGGGAGCGGAACAGATACGCAGTATTTT.

V usage is TRBV7-8 and J usage is TRBJ2-1; D perhaps matches TRBD2 (6 bases). The CDR3 extends over 14 amino acids. V lost 0 bases and J lost 16, with 19 bases in between. CDR1 and CDR2 from the germline V gene are SGHVS and FQNEAQ. The CDR3, as DNA: TGTGCCAGCAGCTTAGCATCAACTAGCTTGGTACTCTTCTTC. This encodes CASSLASTSLVLFF.

This rearrangement joins TRBV10-3 to TRBJ2-1; possible D gene TRBD1, 5 bases. Germline CDR1 and CDR2: ENHRY and SYGVKD. V was trimmed by 0 bases and J by 7 bases, leaving 7 bases between them. There are 13 residues in the CDR3. CDR3 bases: TGTGCCATCAGTGAGTCTAACAGGAATGAGCAGTTCTTC. This encodes CAISESNRNEQFF.

This clone was counted once. The rearrangement joins TRBV18 to TRBJ1-5; 9 bases are shared with TRBD1. CDR3 length equals 15 residues. Germline CDR1 is KGHSH and CDR2 is LQKENI. The trim removed 5 bases at V and 4 bases at J, leaving 6 bases unmatched. CDR3 nucleotide sequence: TGTGCCAGCTCAACGGGGACAGGGCGGAATCAGCCCCAGCATTTT. It specifies CASSTGTGRNQPQHF.

V usage is TRBV7-2 and J usage is TRBJ2-7; weak D call: TRBD1 (6 bases). Germline CDR1 is SGHTA and CDR2 is FQGNSA. The length of the CDR3 is 14 residues. Trimming shortened V by 2 bases and J by 0 bases, and 8 bases separated the two germline ends. CDR3 DNA sequence: TGTGCCAGCAGCTTACAGGGGAGCTCCTACGAGCAGTACTTC. This codes for CASSLQGSSYEQYF.

The chain joins TRBV5-6 to TRBJ1-2; D unresolved. The CDR3 contains 15 residues. V was shortened by 0 bases and J by 7 bases, with 16 bases between the two germline ends. Germline values: CDR1 SGHDT, CDR2 YYEEEE. CDR3 region: CASSLDISLGPGYTF. The CDR3 coding sequence is TGTGCCAGCAGCTTGGATATCTCCCTCGGTCCTGGCTACACCTTC. Combining the CDR3 with reference TRBV5-6 and TRBJ1-2 gives the whole variable domain DAGVTQSPTHLIKTRGQQVTLRCSPKSGHDTVSWYQQALGQGPQFIFQYYEEEERQRGNFPDRFSGHQFPNYSSELNVNALLLGDSALYLCASSLDISLGPGYTFGSGTRLTVV.

The chain has TRBV28 and TRBJ1-5, with 9 bases matching TRBD1. With 6 bases clipped from V and 7 bases from J, the junction kept 10 bases outside the gene matches. The germline V gene has CDR1 MDHEN and CDR2 SYDVKM. The CDR3 extends over 15 amino acids. CDR3 amino acids: CASSQTGGGYQPQHF. CDR3 coding DNA: TGTGCCAGCAGCCAAACAGGGGGCGGTTACCAGCCCCAGCATTTT.